The entry below describes one TCR beta chain. Germline V gene lookup returns CDR1 KGHDR and CDR2 SFDVKD. The junction had 3 bases not matched to a gene; V was cut back by 11 bases and J by 0 bases. This CDR3 spans 13 amino acids. Clones were read by immunoSEQ multiplex PCR, and TCRdb kept only the in-frame ones, dropping some. The repertoire consists of 200,000 to 250,000 clones, with 80% to 85% occurring once and the leading ten covering less than 20%. This record comes from a study of blood T cell repertoires in COVID-19. The gene calls are TRBV24-1 and TRBJ2-1; TRBD2 matches at 7 bases. This sequence was found in a woman older than 75 with active or convalescent COVID-19. Sequencing input: peripheral blood. The CDR3 loop reads CASGTNSYNEQFF. DNA for the CDR3: TGTGCCAGCGGGACTAACTCCTACAATGAGCAGTTCTTC.